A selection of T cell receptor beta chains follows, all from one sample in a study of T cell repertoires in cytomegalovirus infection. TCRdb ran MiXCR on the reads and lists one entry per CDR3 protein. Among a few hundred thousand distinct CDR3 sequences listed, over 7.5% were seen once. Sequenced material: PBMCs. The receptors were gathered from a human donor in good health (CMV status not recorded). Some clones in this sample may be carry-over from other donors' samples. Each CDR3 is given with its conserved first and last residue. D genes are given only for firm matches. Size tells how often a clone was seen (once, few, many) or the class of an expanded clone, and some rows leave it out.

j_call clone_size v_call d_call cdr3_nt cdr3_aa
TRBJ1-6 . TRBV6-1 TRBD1 TGTGCCAGCAGGTCGACAGGGGCTAATTCACCCCTCCACTTT CASRSTGANSPLHF
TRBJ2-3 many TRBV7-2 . TGTGCCAGCAGCTCACTGGGGGCGGGCACAGATACGCAGTATTTT CASSSLGAGTDTQYF
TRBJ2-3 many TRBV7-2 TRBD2 TGTGCCAGCAGCTCAAGTGGGGGACTAGCGGGGTGGTATACGCAGTATTTT CASSSSGGLAGWYTQYF
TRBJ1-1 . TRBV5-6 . TGTGCCAGCAGCATTTGGAACACTGAAGCTTTCTTT CASSIWNTEAFF
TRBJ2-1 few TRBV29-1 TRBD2 TGCAGCGCCCGGACTAGCGGCAATGAGCAGTTCTTC CSARTSGNEQFF
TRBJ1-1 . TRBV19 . TGTGCCAGTAGTAACTCCAGAACTGAAGCTTTCTTT CASSNSRTEAFF
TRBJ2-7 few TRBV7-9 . TGTGCCAGCAGCTTAGGTGGGACAACCGAGCAGTACTTC CASSLGGTTEQYF
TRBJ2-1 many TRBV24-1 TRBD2 TGTGCCACCAGTGCCGCTCGGGGACTAGCGGGAGAGTCCGGGTCCTACAATGAGCAGTTCTTC CATSAARGLAGESGSYNEQFF
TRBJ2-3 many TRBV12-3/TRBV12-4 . TGTGCCAGCAGTCCCAAGGTAGCAGATACGCAGTATTTT CASSPKVADTQYF
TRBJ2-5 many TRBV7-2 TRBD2 TGTGCCAGCAGCTTAGTAAGGGAGACTAGCGGGAGGTCTGCCCAGTACTTC CASSLVRETSGRSAQYF
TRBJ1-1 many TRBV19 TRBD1 TGTGCCAGTATCGAAGGGGGCGCGAACACTGAAGCTTTCTTT CASIEGGANTEAFF
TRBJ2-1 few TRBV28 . TGTGCCAGCAGTCCCCACCGGGCACAGGGTAATGAGCAGTTCTTC CASSPHRAQGNEQFF
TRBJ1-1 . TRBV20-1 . TGCAGTGCGGTGGACTTCACTGAAGCTTTCTTT CSAVDFTEAFF
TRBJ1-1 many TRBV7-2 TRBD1 TGTGCCAGCAGCTTAGGGGGGACAGGATTGAACACTGAAGCTTTCTTT CASSLGGTGLNTEAFF
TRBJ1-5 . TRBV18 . TGTGCCAGCTCCCCCACGGGGGGGAATAGCAATCAGCCCCAGCATTTT CASSPTGGNSNQPQHF
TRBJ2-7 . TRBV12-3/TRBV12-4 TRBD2 TGTGCCAGCAGTTTGACTAGCGGGGGCCACGAGCAGTACTTC CASSLTSGGHEQYF
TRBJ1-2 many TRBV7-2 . TGTGCCAGCAGCTTTTCAGAGATCTATGGCTACACCTTC CASSFSEIYGYTF
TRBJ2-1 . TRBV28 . TGTGCCAGCAGTTTGGGGCAGGGTGGGTCCTACAATGAGCAGTTCTTC CASSLGQGGSYNEQFF
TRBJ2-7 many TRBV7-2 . TGTGCCAGCAGCTTCAGACAGGTAGTAGACGAGCAGTACTTC CASSFRQVVDEQYF
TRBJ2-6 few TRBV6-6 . TGTGCCAGCAGACCCACAGGGATTGGGGCCAACGTCCTGACTTTC CASRPTGIGANVLTF
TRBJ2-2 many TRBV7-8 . TGTGCCAGCAGCTTAATCCGGGGGAACACCGGGGAGCTGTTTTTT CASSLIRGNTGELFF
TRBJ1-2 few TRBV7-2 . TGTGCCAGCAGCTTTACAGCTAACTATGGCTACACCTTC CASSFTANYGYTF
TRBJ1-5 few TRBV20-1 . TGCAGTGCTAGTTATGACAGCAATCAGCCCCAGCATTTT CSASYDSNQPQHF
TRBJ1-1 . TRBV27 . TGTGCCAGCAGTGGCTCGGTCAGAGGGAACACTGAAGCTTTCTTT CASSGSVRGNTEAFF
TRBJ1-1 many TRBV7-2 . TGTGCCAGCAGCTTAAGGAGGGATGTTTTTTTGGACACTGAAGCTTTCTTT CASSLRRDVFLDTEAFF
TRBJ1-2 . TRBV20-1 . TGCAGTGCTAGAAGGGTAGAAGACTATGGCTACACCTTC CSARRVEDYGYTF
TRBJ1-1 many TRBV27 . TGTGCCAGCAGTGCCTCAGGGAGGACTGAAGCTTTCTTT CASSASGRTEAFF
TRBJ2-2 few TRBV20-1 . TGCAGTGCTAGAGAGTTCAGAGCGAACACCGGGGAGCTGTTTTTT CSAREFRANTGELFF
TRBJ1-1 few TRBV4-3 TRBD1 TGCGCCAGCAGCGCCTCCGGGACAGGGGATGAGAACACTGAAGCTTTCTTT CASSASGTGDENTEAFF
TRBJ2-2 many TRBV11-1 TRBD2 TGTGCCAGCAGCCGAGCCTTGATGGGACTAGGGTCCGGGGAGCTGTTTTTT CASSRALMGLGSGELFF
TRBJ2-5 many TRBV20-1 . TGCAGTGCTAACGGTCCGGGGGCTAGGTACCAAGAGACCCAGTACTTC CSANGPGARYQETQYF
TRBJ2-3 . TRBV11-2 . TGTGCCAGCAGCCAAACAGGGACCTCCGCAGATACGCAGTATTTT CASSQTGTSADTQYF
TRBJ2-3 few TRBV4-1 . TGCGCCAGCAGCCAGGAGGGGGACGGGACAGATACGCAGTATTTT CASSQEGDGTDTQYF
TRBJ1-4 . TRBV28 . TGTGCCAGCAGGGCCACAGTTGCAACTAATGAAAAACTGTTTTTT CASRATVATNEKLFF
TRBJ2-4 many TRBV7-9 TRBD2 TGTGCCAGCAGCCCCGAAGGACTAGCGGGGCGTGACCGTACCAAAAACATTCAGTACTTC CASSPEGLAGRDRTKNIQYF
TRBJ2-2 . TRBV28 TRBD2 TGTGCCACCTCATTCGGGAGGCCGACCGGGGAGCTGTTTTTT CATSFGRPTGELFF
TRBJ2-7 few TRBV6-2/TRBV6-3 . TGTGCCAGCAGTTACTCGAGACTTGACGCCTACGAGCAGTACTTC CASSYSRLDAYEQYF
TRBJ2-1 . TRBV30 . TGTGCCTGGAGGCCGGGTTACTACAATGAGCAGTTCTTC CAWRPGYYNEQFF
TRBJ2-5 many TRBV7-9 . TGTGCCAGCAGCCCACCTGTGGGACTTATCTCAATCCAGACCCAGTACTTC CASSPPVGLISIQTQYF
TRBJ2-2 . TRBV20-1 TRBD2 TGCAGTGCTAGCCGGACTAGCGGGAGGCGGACCGGGGAGCTGTTTTTT CSASRTSGRRTGELFF
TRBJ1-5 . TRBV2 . TGTACCAGCAGACGGGACCGAGGCACGGGCAATCAGCCCCAGCATTTT CTSRRDRGTGNQPQHF
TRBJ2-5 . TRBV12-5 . TGTGCTAGTGGTTTGGCCGGGCGAAGCCAAGAGCCCCAGTACTTC CASGLAGRSQEPQYF
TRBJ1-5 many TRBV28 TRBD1 TGTGCCAGCAGTTCACCGGGACAGGACCCGAGGCAGCCCCAGCATTTT CASSSPGQDPRQPQHF
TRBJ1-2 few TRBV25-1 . TGTGCCAGCAGTGACCTAGGGGGGGCCTATGGCTACACCTTC CASSDLGGAYGYTF
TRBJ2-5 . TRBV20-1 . TGCAGTGCTAGATACCCGCGGGGTCAAGAGACCCAGTACTTC CSARYPRGQETQYF
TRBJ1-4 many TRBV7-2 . TGTGCCAGCAGCCCGGCAAGAAAACTGTTTTTT CASSPARKLFF
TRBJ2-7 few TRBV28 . TGTGCCAGCAGTCCCCCTTTACAGTCGCACGAGCAGTACTTC CASSPPLQSHEQYF
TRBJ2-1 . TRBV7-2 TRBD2 TGTGCCAGCAGCAAAGGGGGGACTAGCGGGAGGGACTATGAGCAGTTCTTC CASSKGGTSGRDYEQFF
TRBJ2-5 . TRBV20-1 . TGCAGTGCTAGGGAGGCCCATCCAGGGGTAGTCGCGGAGACCCAGTACTTC CSAREAHPGVVAETQYF
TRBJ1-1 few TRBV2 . TGTGCCAGTATTGTCCTGCTGAACACTGAAGCTTTCTTT CASIVLLNTEAFF
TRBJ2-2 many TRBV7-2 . TGTGCCAGCAGCCAAAATGACGGGGAGCTGTTTTTT CASSQNDGELFF
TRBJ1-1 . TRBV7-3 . TGTGCCAGCAGCTTAAAGGGGCAGGGGAGCACTGAAGCTTTCTTT CASSLKGQGSTEAFF
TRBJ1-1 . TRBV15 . TGTGCCACCAGCAGAGACACTGAAGCTTTCTTT CATSRDTEAFF
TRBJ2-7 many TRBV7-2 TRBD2 TGTGCCAGCAGCAGCAGTAGGGTGGCTAGCGGGGGGGGTTTCTACGAGCAGTACTTC CASSSSRVASGGGFYEQYF
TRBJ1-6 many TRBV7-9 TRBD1 TGTGCCAGCAGCTCGCACGAAACAGGGGGCGCGCGATCACCCCTCCACTTT CASSSHETGGARSPLHF